Given below is one T cell receptor beta chain in context. These data come from a study of shared clonotypes between healthy human individuals. J lost 11 bases, V lost 6 bases, and 10 bases had no gene match. The CDR3 loop spans 13 amino acids. Germline values: CDR1 MGHDK, CDR2 SYGVNS. Measured with immunoSEQ multiplex PCR; TCRdb has only the in-frame clones, and not every one. The sample records over a million clones, 65% to 80% being singletons. Sequenced material: memory CD4+ T cells sorted from blood. Subset in this sample: CD45RA-negative fraction. The chain recombines TRBV25-1 with TRBJ2-5; 9 nucleotides match TRBD1. This sequence was found in a man aged 18-30 years in good health. Here the CDR3 reads CASSSGTGWVQYF. CDR3 bases: TGTGCCAGCAGCTCCGGGACAGGGTGGGTGCAGTACTTC.